The present T cell receptor beta chain was sequenced within a study of cytomegalovirus exposure and HLA in healthy donors. The PCR contained 60 Vbeta and 13 Jbeta primers. Assay: immunoSEQ multiplex PCR; the TCRdb copy retains only in-frame clones and omits some. The profile shows about 160,000 clones, roughly 80% of them singletons. Turning to this clone: Its antigen is not identified.

Participants comprised healthy donors of bone marrow. General study findings and limits: Among TCR beta chains of equal frequency, HLA-associated ones were more clonally expanded in a later analysis. Versus the roughly 700-donor mean, an Asian-associated ancestry cluster reportedly showed fewer N-insertions in a later analysis.

This clonotype originated in a man aged 25-45 years in good health and CMV-seropositive. The specimen was PBMCs.

The CDR3 region has the DNA TGTGCCAGCAGTTACCAGGGGGCCTACAATGAGCAGTTCTTC. It codes for CASSYQGAYNEQFF. The rearrangement links TRBV6-6 to TRBJ2-1; TRBD1 agrees at 7 bases. Germline V CDR1 and CDR2: MNHNY, SVGAGI (reference sequence). The CDR3 is 14 residues long. V gave up 2 bases and J gave up 2 bases; unmatched junction bases: 0.